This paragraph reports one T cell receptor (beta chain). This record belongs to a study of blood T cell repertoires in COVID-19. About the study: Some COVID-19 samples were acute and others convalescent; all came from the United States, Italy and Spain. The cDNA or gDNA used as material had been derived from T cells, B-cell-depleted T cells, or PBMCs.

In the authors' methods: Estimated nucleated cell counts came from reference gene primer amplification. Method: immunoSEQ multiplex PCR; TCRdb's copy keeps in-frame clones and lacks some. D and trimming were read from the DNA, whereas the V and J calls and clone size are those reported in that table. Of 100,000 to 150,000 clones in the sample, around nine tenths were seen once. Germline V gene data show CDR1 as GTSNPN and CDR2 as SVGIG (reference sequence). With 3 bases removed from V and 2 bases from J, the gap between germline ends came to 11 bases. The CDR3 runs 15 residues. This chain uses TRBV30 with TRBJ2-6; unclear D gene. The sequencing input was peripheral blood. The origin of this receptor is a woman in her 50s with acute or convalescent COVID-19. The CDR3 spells CAWRADKTGANVLTF. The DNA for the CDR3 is TGTGCCTGGAGGGCTGACAAAACTGGGGCCAACGTCCTGACTTTC.